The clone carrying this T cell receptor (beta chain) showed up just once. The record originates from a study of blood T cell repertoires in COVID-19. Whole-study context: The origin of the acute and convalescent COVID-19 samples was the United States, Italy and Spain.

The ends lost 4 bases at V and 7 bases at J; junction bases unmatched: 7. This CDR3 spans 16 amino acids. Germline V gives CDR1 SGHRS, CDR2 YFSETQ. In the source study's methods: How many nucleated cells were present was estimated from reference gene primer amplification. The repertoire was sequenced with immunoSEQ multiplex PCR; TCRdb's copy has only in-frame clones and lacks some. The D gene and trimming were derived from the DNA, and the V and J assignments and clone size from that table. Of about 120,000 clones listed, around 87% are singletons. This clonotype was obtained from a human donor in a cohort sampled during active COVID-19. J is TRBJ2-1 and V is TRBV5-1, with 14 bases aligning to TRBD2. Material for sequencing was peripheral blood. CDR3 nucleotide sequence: TGCGCCAGCAGCCCGGGACTAGCGGGGGCGGGGAATGAGCAGTTCTTC. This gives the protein CASSPGLAGAGNEQFF. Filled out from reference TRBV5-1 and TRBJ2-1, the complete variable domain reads KAGVTQTPRYLIKTRGQQVTLSCSPISGHRSVSWYQQTPGQGLQFLFEYFSETQRNKGNFPGRFSGRQFSNSRSEMNVSTLELGDSALYLCASSPGLAGAGNEQFFGPGTRLTVL.